This T cell receptor beta chain is drawn from a study of T cell repertoires in cytomegalovirus infection. About the study: CMV infection plus the matching HLA type was flagged by public TCR beta signatures. Study outcomes and limitations: HLA-C-restricted CMV-specific TCR beta clonotypes prevailed in the ex vivo response. The study identified carriers of CMV plus the relevant HLA from cumulative public TCR beta family frequency.

TCRdb analysed the reads with MiXCR anew, one entry per CDR3 protein. This sample carries about 700,000 distinct CDR3 sequences, 30% to 40% of them seen once, and the ten largest clones take roughly 20%. Germline CDR1 and CDR2: LGHNA and YSLEER. CDR3 length equals 15 residues. V lost 5 bases to trimming and J lost 0 bases, with 11 bases between them. This clonotype was recorded once. Its cognate antigen is unknown. The genes are TRBV4-3 and TRBJ1-3; D is undetermined. This specimen was cultured PBMCs, taken from culture after CMV antigen stimulation. The clonotype comes from a human donor in good health (CMV status not recorded). Some clones in this sample may be carry-over from other donors' samples. The CDR3 sequence is CASSYYQSSGNTIYF. As DNA, the CDR3 is TGCGCCAGCAGCTATTACCAGAGCTCTGGAAACACCATATATTTT.